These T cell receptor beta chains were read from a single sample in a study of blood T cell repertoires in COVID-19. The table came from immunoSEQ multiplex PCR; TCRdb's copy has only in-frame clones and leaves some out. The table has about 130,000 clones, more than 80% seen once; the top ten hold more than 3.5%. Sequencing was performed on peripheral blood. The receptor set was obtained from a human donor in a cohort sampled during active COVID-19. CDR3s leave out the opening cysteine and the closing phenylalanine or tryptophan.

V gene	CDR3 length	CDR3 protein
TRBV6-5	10	ASSTGYYEQY
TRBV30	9	AWRGADTQY
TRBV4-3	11	ASSGTGLYGYT
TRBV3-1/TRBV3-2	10	ASSQRVYEQY
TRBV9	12	ASSGDSSFDEQY
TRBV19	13	ASSIRRGSQETQY
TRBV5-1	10	ASSIDRDGYT
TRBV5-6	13	ASSLVGTVGNTIY
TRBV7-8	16	ASSFWDRGQFLLGGYT
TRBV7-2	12	ASSLSTGTDTQY
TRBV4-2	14	ASSSGTSGNRGEQF
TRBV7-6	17	ASSFRTSGVVWSYNEQF
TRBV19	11	ASSEQKNTEAF
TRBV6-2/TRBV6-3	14	ASSPGTSGGQETQY
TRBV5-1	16	ASSPTPNRGLGRNEQF
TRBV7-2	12	ASSLELFNQPQH
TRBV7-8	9	ASSLDRVAY
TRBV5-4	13	ASSSTSGRQETQY
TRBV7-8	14	ASSARLAGSTDTQY
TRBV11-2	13	ASSLTSGGSYEQY
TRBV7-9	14	ASSRLAGGSYNEQF
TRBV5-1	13	ASSLAASPQETQY
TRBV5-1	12	ASRGGSYNSPLH
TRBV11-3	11	ASSLTGSDTQY
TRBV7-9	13	ASSLVSGRNTEAF
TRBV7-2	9	ASRGGTEAF
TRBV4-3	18	ASSQDLSAGQAFYQETQY